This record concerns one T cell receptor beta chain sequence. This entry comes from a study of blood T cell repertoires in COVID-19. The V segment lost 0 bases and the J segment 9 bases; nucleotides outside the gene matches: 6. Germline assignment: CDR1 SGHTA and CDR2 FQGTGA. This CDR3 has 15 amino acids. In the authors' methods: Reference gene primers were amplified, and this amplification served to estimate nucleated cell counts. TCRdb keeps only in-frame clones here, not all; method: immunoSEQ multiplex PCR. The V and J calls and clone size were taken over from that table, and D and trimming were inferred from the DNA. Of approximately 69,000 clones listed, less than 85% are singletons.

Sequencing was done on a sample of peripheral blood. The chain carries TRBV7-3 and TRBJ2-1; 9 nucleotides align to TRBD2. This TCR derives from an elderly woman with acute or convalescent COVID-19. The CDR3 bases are TGTGCCAGCAGCTTAACAGGCGGGAGGGCAGGTGAGCAGTTCTTC. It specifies CASSLTGGRAGEQFF.